The 4 T cell receptor beta chains given below trace back to one sample, sequenced in a study of shared clonotypes between healthy human individuals. The naive CD8 fraction comprised CD45RO-negative cells positively selected for CCR7 and excluded terminally differentiated effector memory CD45RA+ cells. Sequencing was performed with immunoSEQ multiplex PCR; in TCRdb, only in-frame clones are kept and a portion is missing. The sample lists approximately 1.9 million clones, 80% to 95% occurring once. Sequenced material: naive CD8+ T cells from PBMCs. These receptors were obtained from a man aged 18 to 30 in good health. Some clones in this sample may be carry-over from other donors' samples.

The V call is TRBV14, the J call TRBJ2-7; 14 positions agree with TRBD2. This CDR3 is 17 amino acids long. From germline, CDR1 is SGHDN and CDR2 FVKESK. Trimming cost V 5 bases and J 4 bases; bases outside gene matches: 10. In nucleotides, the CDR3 is TGTGCCAGCAGCGGGGGACTAGCGGGAGACCGCTGGTACGAGCAGTACTTC. Amino acid sequence: CASSGGLAGDRWYEQYF.

The chain combines TRBV4-1 with TRBJ2-7; 12 bases agree with TRBD2. The CDR3 spans 20 residues. The germline gives CDR1 MGHRA, CDR2 YSYEKL. The J segment lost 3 bases and the V segment lost 3 bases, leaving 18 bases of the junction unmatched. CDR3 region: CASSHFSWTSGTQIFYEQYF. As DNA, the CDR3 is TGCGCCAGCAGCCATTTTTCGTGGACTAGCGGGACACAAATATTCTACGAGCAGTACTTC.

In the case of this clone: This sample includes further DNA sequences coding for the same CDR3. The chain has TRBV27 and TRBJ2-7, with D unresolved. Germline CDR1 and CDR2: MNHEY and SMNVEV (reference sequence). This CDR3 has 14 residues. V dropped 3 bases and J dropped 2 bases, with 11 bases sitting between them. The CDR3 region is CASSFVGRTYEQYF. CDR3 DNA sequence: TGTGCCAGCAGTTTTGTCGGCAGAACCTACGAGCAGTACTTC.

The chain couples TRBV6-6 to TRBJ2-7, with D possibly matching TRBD1 (5 bases). Germline V CDR1 and CDR2: MNHNY, SVGAGI (reference sequence). The CDR3 spans 15 residues. With 6 bases removed from V and 2 bases from J, the gap between germline ends came to 17 bases. This CDR3 reads CASSHLEADTYEQYF. The DNA of the CDR3 is TGTGCCAGCAGCCACCTCGAGGCGGACACCTACGAGCAGTACTTC.